What follows are 3 T cell receptor beta chains derived from one specimen sequenced in a study of blood T cell repertoires in COVID-19. Sequencing was performed with immunoSEQ multiplex PCR; in TCRdb, only in-frame clones are kept and a portion is missing. The table includes roughly 160,000 clones, roughly 84% detected once. The sequenced sample consisted of peripheral blood. The source of these receptors is a woman aged 80 or older with active or convalescent COVID-19.

This rearrangement joins TRBV5-6 to TRBJ1-2, with D maybe TRBD1 (6 bases). This CDR3 is 12 amino acids long. Trimming took 4 bases from V and 8 from J, leaving 12 bases between them. Germline loops: CDR1 SGHDT, CDR2 YYEEEE. The CDR3 DNA sequence: TGTGCCAGCAGCGTGCAGGGGAAAGGCTACACCTTC. Amino acid sequence: CASSVQGKGYTF.

This chain connects TRBV9 to TRBJ1-4; 7 positions match TRBD1. Germline CDR1 reads SGDLS; CDR2 reads YYNGEE. V lost 1 base and J lost 5; bases outside the gene matches: 2. This CDR3 is 14 amino acids long. The CDR3 protein is CASSVTGQNEKLFF. DNA for the CDR3: TGTGCCAGCAGCGTAACGGGACAGAATGAAAAACTGTTTTTT. Based on the CDR3 plus reference TRBV9 and TRBJ1-4, the full variable domain is DSGVTQTPKHLITATGQRVTLRCSPRSGDLSVYWYQQSLDQGLQFLIQYYNGEERAKGNILERFSAQQFPDLHSELNLSSLELGDSALYFCASSVTGQNEKLFFGSGTQLSVL.

This chain joins TRBV19 and TRBJ1-1, with 10 bases fitting TRBD1. There are 13 residues in the CDR3. V gave up 5 bases and J gave up 4 bases; unmatched junction bases: 1. Germline CDR1 reads LNHDA; CDR2 reads SQIVND (reference sequence). CDR3 in amino acids: CASSRDRGTEAFF. The CDR3 coding sequence is TGTGCCAGTAGTCGGGACAGGGGCACTGAAGCTTTCTTT.